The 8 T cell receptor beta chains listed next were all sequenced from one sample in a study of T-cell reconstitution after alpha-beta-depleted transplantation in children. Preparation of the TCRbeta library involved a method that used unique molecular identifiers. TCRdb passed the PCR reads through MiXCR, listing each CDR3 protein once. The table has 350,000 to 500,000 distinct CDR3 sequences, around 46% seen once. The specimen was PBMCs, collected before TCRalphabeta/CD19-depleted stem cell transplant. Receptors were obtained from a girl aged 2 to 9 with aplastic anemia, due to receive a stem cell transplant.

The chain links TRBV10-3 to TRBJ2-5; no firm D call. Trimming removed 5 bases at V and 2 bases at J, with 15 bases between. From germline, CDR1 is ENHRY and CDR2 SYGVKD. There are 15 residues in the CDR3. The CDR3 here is CAISPGGTIQETQYF. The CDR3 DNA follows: TGTGCCATCAGTCCGGGTGGAACTATACAAGAGACCCAGTACTTC.

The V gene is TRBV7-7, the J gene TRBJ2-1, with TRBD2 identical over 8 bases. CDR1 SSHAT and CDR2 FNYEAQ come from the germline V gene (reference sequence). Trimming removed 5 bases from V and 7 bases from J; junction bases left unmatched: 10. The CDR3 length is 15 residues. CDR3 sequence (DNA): TGTGCCAGCAGCCCCCGACTAGCGCAGGAAAATGAGCAGTTCTTC. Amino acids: CASSPRLAQENEQFF.

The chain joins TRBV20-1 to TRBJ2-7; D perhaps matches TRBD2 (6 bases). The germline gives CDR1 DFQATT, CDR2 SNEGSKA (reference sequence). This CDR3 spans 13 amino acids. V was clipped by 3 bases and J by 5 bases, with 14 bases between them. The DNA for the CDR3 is TGCAGTGCTAGGAGAGGGAGGAACCACGAGCAGTACTTC. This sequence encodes CSARRGRNHEQYF.

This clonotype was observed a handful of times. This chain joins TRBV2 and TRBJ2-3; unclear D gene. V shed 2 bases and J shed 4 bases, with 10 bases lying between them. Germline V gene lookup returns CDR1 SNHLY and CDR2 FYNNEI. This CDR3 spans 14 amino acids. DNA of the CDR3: TGTGCCAGCAGTGAAATAAAGGTTGCAGATACGCAGTATTTT. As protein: CASSEIKVADTQYF.

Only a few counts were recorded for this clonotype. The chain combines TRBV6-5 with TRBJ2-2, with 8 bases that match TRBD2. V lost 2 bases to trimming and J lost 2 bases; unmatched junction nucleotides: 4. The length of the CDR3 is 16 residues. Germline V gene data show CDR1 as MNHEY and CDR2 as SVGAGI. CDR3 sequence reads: CASSYLSGSNTGELFF. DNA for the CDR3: TGTGCCAGCAGTTACCTGAGCGGGAGTAACACCGGGGAGCTGTTTTTT.

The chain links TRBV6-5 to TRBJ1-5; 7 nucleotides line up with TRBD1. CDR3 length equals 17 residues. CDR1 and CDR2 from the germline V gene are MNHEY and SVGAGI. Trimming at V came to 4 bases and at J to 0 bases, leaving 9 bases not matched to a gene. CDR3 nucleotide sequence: TGTGCCAGCAGTTTGGACAGGCCGGCTTCTAGCAATCAGCCCCAGCATTTT. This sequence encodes CASSLDRPASSNQPQHF.

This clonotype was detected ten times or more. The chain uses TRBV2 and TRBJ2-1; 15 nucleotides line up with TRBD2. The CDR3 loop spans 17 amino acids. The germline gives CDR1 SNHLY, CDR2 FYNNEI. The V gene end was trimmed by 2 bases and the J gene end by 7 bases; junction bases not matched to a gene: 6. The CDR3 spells CASSERRTSGRENEQFF. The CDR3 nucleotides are TGTGCCAGCAGTGAACGCCGGACTAGCGGGAGGGAGAATGAGCAGTTCTTC.

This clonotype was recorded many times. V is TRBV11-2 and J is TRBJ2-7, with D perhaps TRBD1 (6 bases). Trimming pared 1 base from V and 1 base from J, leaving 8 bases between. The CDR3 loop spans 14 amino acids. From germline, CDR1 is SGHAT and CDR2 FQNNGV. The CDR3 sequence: CASSLAGTSYEQYF. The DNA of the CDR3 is TGTGCCAGCAGCTTAGCGGGGACATCCTACGAGCAGTACTTC.